Listed here are 21 T cell receptor beta chains from one sample, sequenced in a study of cytomegalovirus exposure and HLA in healthy donors. In the PCR, 60 Vbeta and 13 Jbeta primers were used. Using immunoSEQ multiplex PCR, the repertoire was profiled, and TCRdb retains in-frame clones only, with some absent. The sample comprises a few hundred thousand clones, 80% to 90% of which are singletons, and about 2.5% rests with the top ten. Source material: PBMCs. The source is a woman aged 18-29 years in good health and CMV-seronegative.

The chain has TRBV27 and TRBJ1-4; no reliable D call. Trimming took off 4 bases at V and 10 bases at J, with 16 bases between the two ends. Germline V gene data show CDR1 as MNHEY and CDR2 as SMNVEV (reference sequence). This CDR3 comprises 14 residues. The chain's CDR3 is CASSSRSPIVKLFF. CDR3 DNA sequence: TGTGCCAGCAGTTCGAGGAGTCCGATTGTAAAACTGTTTTTT.

On this clone: At the DNA level, this CDR3 is encoded by other sequences in the same sample as well. CDR3 protein: CATSRIGTGGPGLDNEQFF. In nucleotides, the CDR3 is TGTGCCACCAGCAGAATCGGGACAGGGGGCCCGGGTCTGGACAATGAGCAGTTCTTC. The V gene is TRBV15, the J gene TRBJ2-1; 12 bases fit TRBD1. Unmatched junction bases numbered 13, after V lost 2 bases and J lost 5 bases. The germline V gene has CDR1 LNHNV and CDR2 YYDKDF (reference sequence). The CDR3 covers 19 residues.

This clone was observed a single time. The J gene is TRBJ1-1, the V gene TRBV5-1; possible D gene TRBD1, 5 bases. The V end was cut by 7 bases, the J end by 0 bases, with 13 bases between. Germline V gene sequence: CDR1 SGHRS, CDR2 YFSETQ. This CDR3 has 14 residues. CDR3 amino acids: CASVQRQMNTEAFF. In DNA form, the CDR3 reads TGCGCCAGCGTTCAAAGACAGATGAACACTGAAGCTTTCTTT.

The V call is TRBV7-2, the J call TRBJ2-5; 8 positions match TRBD1. V shed 5 bases, J shed 5 bases, and the junction held 13 bases outside the gene matches. This CDR3 region has 16 residues. CDR1 is SGHTA, CDR2 FQGNSA, per germline. For the CDR3, the DNA is TGTGCCAGCAGCCACCTTTCGGGACAGGTTGTGGAGACCCAGTACTTC. Protein: CASSHLSGQVVETQYF.

DNA of the CDR3: TGTGCCAGCAGCACCTCCCCCGGGACTGAGACCGGGGAGCTGTTTTTT. This translates into CASSTSPGTETGELFF. The chain uses TRBV5-6 and TRBJ2-2, with D possibly being TRBD2 (6 bases). Trimming shortened V by 4 bases and J by 5 bases, and 18 bases separated the two germline ends. The CDR3 contains 16 residues. Germline CDR1 is SGHDT and CDR2 is YYEEEE.

V and J are TRBV5-1 and TRBJ2-3; 7 bases align to TRBD2. The V gene's germline CDR1 is SGHRS and CDR2 YFSETQ. CDR3 length: 14 residues. The ends lost 6 bases at V and 4 bases at J; junction bases unmatched: 8. The CDR3 DNA reads TGCGCCAGCAACCGGGGGGATAGTGCAGATACGCAGTATTTT. Amino acid sequence: CASNRGDSADTQYF.

The table lists this clone with a count of one. The CDR3 is CASTGGNTIYF. The CDR3 region has the DNA TGTGCCAGCACAGGAGGAAACACCATATATTTT. The chain joins TRBV2 to TRBJ1-3; unclear D gene. Germline V gene lookup returns CDR1 SNHLY and CDR2 FYNNEI. V lost 7 bases to trimming and J lost 4 bases, with 5 bases between them. The CDR3 runs 11 residues.

This chain joins TRBV7-2 and TRBJ2-1; a possible D gene is TRBD2 (5 bases). The V and J ends lost 7 bases and 10 bases respectively, with 17 bases between them. The CDR3 spans 13 residues. Germline CDR1 SGHTA, CDR2 FQGNSA. CDR3 protein: CASILTRMGEQFF. In nucleotides, the CDR3 is TGTGCCAGCATCCTAACTAGGATGGGGGAGCAGTTCTTC.

CDR3 nucleotide sequence: TGTGCCAGCAGACCCCCCGGACTCTACACCGGGGAGCTGTTTTTT. Amino acids: CASRPPGLYTGELFF. The chain employs TRBV7-8 and TRBJ2-2; tentative D call: TRBD2 (5 bases). CDR3 length: 15 residues. Germline CDR1 is SGHVS and CDR2 is FQNEAQ. With 6 bases removed from V and 3 bases from J, the gap between germline ends came to 14 bases.

Turning to this clone: Other DNA sequences in the sample encode the same CDR3. The chain joins TRBV5-1 to TRBJ1-1; D not certain. CDR3 length: 14 amino acids. Per germline, CDR1 SGHRS and CDR2 YFSETQ. Deletions cut 4 bases from V and 2 bases from J, with 12 bases between. The CDR3 loop is CASSLVGENTEAFF. The DNA for the CDR3 is TGCGCCAGCAGCCTTGTCGGGGAAAACACTGAAGCTTTCTTT.

Comments on this clone: At one end, the junction sequence differs from germline, possibly due to a read error. The CDR3, as DNA: TGTTCCAGCAGCTTACACCCCCTAGGCTACGAGCAGTACTTC. Its protein product is CSSSLHPLGYEQYF. The chain recombines TRBV7-9 with TRBJ2-7; D not certain. Germline loops: CDR1 SEHNR, CDR2 FQNEAQ (reference sequence). The CDR3 contains 14 residues.

The genes are TRBV6-1 and TRBJ2-7, with 8 bases that match TRBD1. Looked up from germline, CDR1 is MNHNS and CDR2 is SASEGT. CDR3 size: 13 residues. Trimming took 8 bases from V and 3 from J; bases not matched to a gene: 6. The CDR3 DNA is TGTGCCAGCGACAGGGGCTCGGGCTACGAGCAGTACTTC. This translates into CASDRGSGYEQYF.

The rearrangement links TRBV10-2 to TRBJ2-7, with TRBD1 matching 7 bases. With V trimmed by 0 bases and J by 5 bases, 10 bases remained unmatched. CDR1 WSHSY and CDR2 SAAADI come from the germline V gene. The CDR3 is 16 amino acids. The CDR3 region has the DNA TGCGCCAGCAGTGAGTCGACAGGGACCTTGATCGACGAGCAGTACTTC. Amino acid sequence: CASSESTGTLIDEQYF.

The chain couples TRBV29-1 to TRBJ1-1; possibly TRBD1 for D (6 bases). This CDR3 has 17 amino acids. V lost 8 bases and J lost 1, with 26 bases in between. CDR1 and CDR2 (germline): SQVTM, ANQGSEA. Here the CDR3 DNA reads TGCAGCCCTCCCGGTGCGGTTGACAGGCAAAGGAACACTGAAGCTTTCTTT. It is translated as CSPPGAVDRQRNTEAFF.

This chain uses TRBV2 with TRBJ2-5, with 9 positions matching TRBD2. This CDR3 spans 17 amino acids. Germline V lookup: CDR1 SNHLY, CDR2 FYNNEI. Trimming removed 2 bases from V and 5 bases from J; junction bases left unmatched: 12. This CDR3 reads CASSEFGGGAVGETQYF. The CDR3 coding sequence is TGTGCCAGCAGTGAATTCGGCGGGGGGGCCGTGGGGGAGACCCAGTACTTC.

The chain links TRBV7-9 to TRBJ2-3; D might be TRBD2 (6 bases). CDR1 and CDR2 (germline): SEHNR, FQNEAQ (reference sequence). V was cut by 3 bases and J by 2 bases, with 15 bases left in between. The CDR3 covers 16 residues. As DNA, the CDR3 is TGTGCCAGCAGCTTTGCCGCGGGGCACGCCACAGATACGCAGTATTTT. Translation gives CASSFAAGHATDTQYF.

The chain has TRBV4-1 and TRBJ2-3, with D possibly being TRBD2 (6 bases). Germline CDR1 MGHRA, CDR2 YSYEKL. CDR3 length equals 17 residues. V shed 1 base and J shed 3 bases, with 17 bases lying between them. The CDR3 here is CASSQAVTGVRTDTQYF. The DNA of the CDR3 is TGCGCCAGCAGCCAAGCTGTGACGGGGGTCCGGACAGATACGCAGTATTTT.

This chain connects TRBV7-9 to TRBJ2-3; D is possibly TRBD2 (5 bases). Germline V gene data show CDR1 as SEHNR and CDR2 as FQNEAQ (reference sequence). The CDR3 has 15 residues. The V end lost 5 bases, the J end lost 2 bases, and 14 bases lay between the germline ends. CDR3 amino acids: CASSPSSLPTDTQYF. The DNA for the CDR3 is TGTGCCAGCAGCCCCTCTAGCCTTCCCACAGATACGCAGTATTTT.

This chain connects TRBV6-5 to TRBJ1-1, with D possibly being TRBD1 (5 bases). V lost 7 bases to trimming and J lost 1 base, with 16 bases between them. The V gene's germline CDR1 is MNHEY and CDR2 SVGAGI. This CDR3 comprises 15 residues. CDR3 region: CASITNNRGNTEAFF. The CDR3 region has the DNA TGTGCCAGCATCACCAATAATAGGGGGAACACTGAAGCTTTCTTT.

This clone was picked up one time. The V and J genes are TRBV2 and TRBJ1-2; 9 bases match TRBD1. V was pared by 5 bases and J by 5 bases, with 6 bases of the junction left unmatched. CDR1 SNHLY and CDR2 FYNNEI come from the germline V gene. The CDR3 totals 14 residues. CDR3 nucleotide sequence: TGTGCCAGCAGTCCTTCCGGGACAGGGTATGGCTACACCTTC. Amino acid sequence: CASSPSGTGYGYTF. The whole variable domain, remainder taken from reference TRBV2 and TRBJ1-2, is EPEVTQTPSHQVTQMGQEVILRCVPISNHLYFYWYRQILGQKVEFLVSFYNNEISEKSEIFDDQFSVERPDGSNFTLKIRSTKLEDSAMYFCASSPSGTGYGYTFGSGTRLTVV.

This chain uses TRBV5-6 with TRBJ1-2; no reliable D call. The V end lost 2 bases, the J end lost 1 base, and 12 bases lay between the germline ends. The CDR3 loop spans 15 amino acids. Germline assignment: CDR1 SGHDT and CDR2 YYEEEE. CDR3 amino acids: CASSFYPPVNYGYTF. The CDR3 DNA follows: TGTGCCAGCAGCTTCTACCCCCCCGTTAACTATGGCTACACCTTC.